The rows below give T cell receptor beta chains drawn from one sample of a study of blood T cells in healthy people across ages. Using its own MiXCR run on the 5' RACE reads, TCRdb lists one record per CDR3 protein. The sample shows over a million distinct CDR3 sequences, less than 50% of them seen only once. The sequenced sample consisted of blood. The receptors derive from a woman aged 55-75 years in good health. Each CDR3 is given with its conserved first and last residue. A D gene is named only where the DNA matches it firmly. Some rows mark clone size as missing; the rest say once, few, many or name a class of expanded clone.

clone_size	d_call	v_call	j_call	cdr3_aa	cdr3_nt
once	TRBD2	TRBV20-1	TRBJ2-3	CSARPSGTTDTQYF	TGCAGTGCTAGACCCAGCGGGACCACAGATACGCAGTATTTT
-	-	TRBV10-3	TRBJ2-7	CAISVNSLEQYF	TGTGCCATCAGTGTTAATAGCCTCGAGCAGTACTTC
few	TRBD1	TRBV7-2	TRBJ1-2	CASSRTGGVGYGYTF	TGTGCCAGCAGCCGCACAGGGGGCGTTGGCTATGGCTACACCTTC
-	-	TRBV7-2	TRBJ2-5	CASSLAYSLETQYF	TGTGCCAGCAGCTTAGCGTATTCGTTGGAGACCCAGTACTTC
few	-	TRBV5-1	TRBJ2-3	CASRQQRTSTDTQYF	TGCGCCAGCAGGCAGCAGCGGACTAGCACAGATACGCAGTATTTT
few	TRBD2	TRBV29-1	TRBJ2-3	CSVERLAGKGTQYF	TGCAGCGTTGAAAGACTAGCGGGAAAGGGTACGCAGTATTTT
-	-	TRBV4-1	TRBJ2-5	CASSPQDKIRGEQYF	TGCGCCAGCAGCCCCCAAGATAAGATCAGGGGGGAGCAGTACTTC
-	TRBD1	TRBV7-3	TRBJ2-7	CASSPRGTGGMYEQYF	TGTGCCAGCAGCCCCCGAGGTACAGGGGGAATGTACGAGCAGTACTTC
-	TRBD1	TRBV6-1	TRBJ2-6	CASTRQGAPGGANVLTF	TGTGCCAGCACTAGACAGGGGGCGCCGGGTGGGGCCAACGTCCTGACTTTC
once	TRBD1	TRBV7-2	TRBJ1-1	CASSHDRVAEAFF	TGTGCCAGCAGCCACGACAGGGTGGCTGAAGCTTTCTTT
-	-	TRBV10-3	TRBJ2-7	CAISEVEQVVPYNEQYF	TGTGCCATCAGTGAGGTTGAACAGGTGGTCCCCTACAATGAGCAGTACTTC
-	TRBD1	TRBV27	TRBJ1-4	CASSNMDRRNEKLFF	TGTGCCAGCAGTAACATGGACAGGAGAAATGAAAAACTGTTTTTT
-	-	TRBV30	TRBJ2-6	CAWSVPRFGANVLTF	TGTGCCTGGAGTGTACCAAGGTTTGGGGCCAACGTCCTGACTTTC
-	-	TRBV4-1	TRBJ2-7	CASSQELASSVYEQYF	TGCGCCAGCAGCCAAGAGTTGGCTAGTTCCGTCTACGAGCAGTACTTC
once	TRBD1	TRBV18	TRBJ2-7	CASSADRAVTREQYF	TGTGCCAGCTCAGCCGACAGGGCGGTCACGAGAGAGCAGTACTTC
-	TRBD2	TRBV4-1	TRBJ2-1	CASSQGTGGTYNEQFF	TGCGCCAGCAGCCAAGGTACGGGAGGAACGTACAATGAGCAGTTCTTC
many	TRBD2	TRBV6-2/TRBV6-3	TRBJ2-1	CASSYPTGTSGLFYNEQFF	TGTGCCAGCAGTTACCCGACCGGGACTAGCGGGTTATTCTACAATGAGCAGTTCTTC
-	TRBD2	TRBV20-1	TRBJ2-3	CSAKGLAGGDASTDTQYF	TGCAGTGCTAAAGGACTAGCGGGAGGGGACGCGAGCACAGATACGCAGTATTTT
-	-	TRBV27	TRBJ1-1	CASSLGGGQAFF	TGTGCCAGCAGTTTAGGGGGCGGCCAGGCTTTCTTT
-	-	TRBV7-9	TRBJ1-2	CASSFGTEGGYTF	TGTGCCAGCAGCTTCGGGACGGAGGGAGGCTACACCTTC
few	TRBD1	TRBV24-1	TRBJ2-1	CATSDAIRQGYYEQFF	TGTGCCACCAGTGATGCGATTAGACAGGGCTACTATGAGCAGTTCTTC
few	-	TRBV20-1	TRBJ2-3	CSAAPGPDTQYF	TGCAGTGCCGCACCCGGACCCGATACGCAGTATTTT
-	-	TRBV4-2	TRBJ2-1	CASSQGPTGDEQFF	TGTGCCAGCAGCCAGGGCCCGACGGGGGATGAGCAGTTCTTC
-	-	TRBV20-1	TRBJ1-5	CSASGGWGNQPQHF	TGCAGTGCTAGTGGAGGGTGGGGCAATCAGCCCCAGCATTTT
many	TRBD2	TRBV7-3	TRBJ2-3	CASSFGLAETDTQYF	TGTGCCAGCAGCTTCGGACTAGCGGAGACAGATACGCAGTATTTT
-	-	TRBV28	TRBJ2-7	CASSLSVDNEQYF	TGTGCCAGCAGTTTATCCGTAGACAATGAGCAGTACTTC
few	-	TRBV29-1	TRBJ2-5	CSVDGGIGETQYF	TGCAGCGTTGATGGCGGGATCGGGGAGACCCAGTACTTC
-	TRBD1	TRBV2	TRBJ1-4	CASRTVGQTSEKLFF	TGTGCCAGCAGAACCGTGGGACAGACTAGTGAAAAACTGTTTTTT
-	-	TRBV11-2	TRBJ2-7	CASSLESHYEQYF	TGTGCCAGCAGCTTAGAATCCCACTACGAGCAGTACTTC
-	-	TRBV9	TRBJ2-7	CASSVAADGPYEQYF	TGTGCCAGCAGCGTAGCCGCCGATGGGCCATACGAGCAGTACTTC
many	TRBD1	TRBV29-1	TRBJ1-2	CSVEGETGVSGYTF	TGCAGCGTTGAAGGGGAAACAGGGGTTAGTGGCTACACCTTC
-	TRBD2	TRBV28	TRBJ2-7	CASSSAGEGYERYF	TGTGCCAGCAGTTCAGCGGGGGAAGGCTACGAGCGGTACTTC
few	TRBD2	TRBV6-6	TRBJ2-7	CASSQSGSRNYEQYF	TGTGCCAGCAGTCAAAGCGGGAGTCGAAACTACGAGCAGTACTTC
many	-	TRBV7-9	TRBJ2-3	CASSLVRITDTQYF	TGTGCCAGCAGCTTAGTCCGTATCACAGATACGCAGTATTTT
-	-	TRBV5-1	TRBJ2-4	CASSLVGREKNIQYF	TGCGCCAGCAGCTTGGTCGGCAGGGAAAAAAACATTCAGTACTTC
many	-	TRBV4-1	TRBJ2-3	CASSQDWAAGGDTQYF	TGCGCCAGCAGCCAAGATTGGGCAGCGGGTGGAGATACGCAGTATTTT
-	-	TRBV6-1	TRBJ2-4	CASNTAKNIQYF	TGTGCCAGCAATACAGCCAAAAACATTCAGTACTTC
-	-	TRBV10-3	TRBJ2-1	CAISTGPEQFF	TGTGCCATCAGTACAGGACCCGAGCAGTTCTTC
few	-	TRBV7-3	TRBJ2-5	CASSSGHGLKETQYF	TGTGCCAGCAGCTCGGGACACGGATTAAAAGAGACCCAGTACTTC
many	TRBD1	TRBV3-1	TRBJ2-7	CASSQTGGVSGEQYF	TGTGCCAGCAGCCAGACAGGGGGCGTATCTGGCGAGCAGTACTTC
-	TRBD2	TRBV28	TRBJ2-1	CASSLLLGLAGNEQFF	TGTGCCAGCAGTTTGTTATTGGGACTAGCGGGCAATGAGCAGTTCTTC
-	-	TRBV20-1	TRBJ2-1	CSARDYRNNEQFF	TGCAGTGCTAGAGATTACAGGAACAATGAGCAGTTCTTC
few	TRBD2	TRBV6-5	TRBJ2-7	CASSYSTSGRALSYEQYF	TGTGCCAGCAGTTACTCGACGAGCGGGAGGGCCTTGTCCTACGAGCAGTACTTC
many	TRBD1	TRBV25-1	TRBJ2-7	CASSSNSDRGSYEQYF	TGTGCCAGCAGCTCAAACTCGGACAGGGGATCCTACGAGCAGTACTTC
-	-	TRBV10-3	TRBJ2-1	CAITQDSLSYNEQFF	TGTGCCATCACCCAGGACAGCCTCTCCTACAATGAGCAGTTCTTC
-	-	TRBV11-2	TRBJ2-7	CASSLGAEDYEQYF	TGTGCCAGCAGCCTCGGGGCAGAGGACTACGAGCAGTACTTC
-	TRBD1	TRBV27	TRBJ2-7	CASSFIGQGGAYEQYF	TGTGCCAGCAGTTTTATTGGACAGGGAGGCGCCTACGAGCAGTACTTC
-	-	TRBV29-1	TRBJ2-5	CSAVGLLQETQYF	TGCAGCGCGGTGGGACTTCTCCAAGAGACCCAGTACTTC
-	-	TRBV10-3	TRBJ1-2	CAIPGRNYGYTF	TGTGCCATCCCGGGCAGGAACTATGGCTACACCTTC
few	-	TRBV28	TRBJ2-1	CASSFILVSGQFF	TGTGCCAGCAGTTTTATTCTAGTCTCGGGGCAGTTCTTC
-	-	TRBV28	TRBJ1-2	CASTEGRGYGYTF	TGTGCCAGCACCGAAGGCAGGGGCTATGGCTACACCTTC
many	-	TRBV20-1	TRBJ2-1	CSASSFRSGLYNEQFF	TGCAGTGCTTCCTCCTTTAGAAGCGGCTTATACAATGAGCAGTTCTTC
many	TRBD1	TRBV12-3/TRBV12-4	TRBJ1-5	CASSLDRDQPQHF	TGCGCCAGCAGTCTTGACAGGGATCAGCCCCAGCATTTT
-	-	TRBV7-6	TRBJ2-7	CASSLWDTVDEQYF	TGTGCCAGCAGCTTATGGGACACGGTCGACGAGCAGTACTTC
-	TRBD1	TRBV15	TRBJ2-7	CATSRQGVSYERYF	TGTGCCACCAGTCGACAGGGGGTATCCTACGAGCGGTACTTC
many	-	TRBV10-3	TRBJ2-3	CAINRDINTDTQYF	TGTGCCATCAACCGGGACATAAACACAGATACGCAGTATTTT
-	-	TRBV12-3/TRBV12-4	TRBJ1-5	CASSLGPRGLNQPQHF	TGTGCCAGCAGTTTAGGTCCACGGGGACTCAATCAGCCCCAGCATTTT
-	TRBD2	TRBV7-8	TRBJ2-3	CASSPGTSNPTDTQYF	TGTGCCAGCAGCCCCGGGACTAGCAATCCCACAGATACGCAGTATTTT